A single sample is the source of the 31 T cell receptor beta chains below, sequenced in a study of blood T cell repertoires in COVID-19. Here immunoSEQ multiplex PCR was the method, and the copy in TCRdb shows in-frame clones only, minus some. The sample has about 320,000 clones, more than 85% seen once. The sample taken for sequencing was PBMCs or T cells enriched from blood (not recorded which). The receptors originated from a woman aged 25 to 39 who had been exposed to COVID-19.

V and J are TRBV9 and TRBJ2-7; 9 bases agree with TRBD1. CDR1 and CDR2 (germline): SGDLS, YYNGEE. The CDR3 is made up of 16 amino acids. J lost 3 bases, V lost 0 bases, and 7 bases had no gene match. CDR3 bases: TGTGCCAGCAGCGTAGGGGGGGACAGGGCATACTACGAGCAGTACTTC. It is translated as CASSVGGDRAYYEQYF.

The CDR3 DNA is TGTGCCAGCAGCTTAGTGCGCCCAGGGGGCTCCTCCTACGAGCAGTACTTC. This translates into CASSLVRPGGSSYEQYF. V and J are TRBV7-6 and TRBJ2-7; 8 nucleotides line up with TRBD1. CDR1 is SGHVS and CDR2 is FNYEAQ in the germline V gene. The CDR3 has 17 residues. V was clipped by 1 base and J by 0 bases; unmatched bases: 8.

The J gene is TRBJ1-2, the V gene TRBV7-2, with D uncertain. The CDR3 covers 15 residues. CDR1 is SGHTA, CDR2 FQGNSA, per germline. Trimming took 3 bases from V and 4 from J, leaving 15 bases between them. The CDR3 nucleotides are TGTGCCAGCAGCTTTCTGAGAAGGAGGACCTATGGCTACACCTTC. This codes for CASSFLRRRTYGYTF.

CDR3 protein: CASSRALGGVDSYGYTF. The CDR3, as DNA: TGCGCCAGCAGCCGAGCCCTAGGGGGCGTCGATAGCTATGGCTACACCTTC. J is TRBJ1-2 and V is TRBV4-1; TRBD1 aligns across 7 bases. The CDR3 is made up of 17 amino acids. After removal of 4 bases from V and 4 bases from J, the junction contained 15 bases not matched to a gene. Germline assignment: CDR1 MGHRA and CDR2 YSYEKL.

V usage is TRBV5-1 and J usage is TRBJ1-1; TRBD1 aligns across 7 bases. The CDR3 length is 18 residues. J was trimmed by 0 bases and V by 1 base; bases with no gene match: 12. Germline loops: CDR1 SGHRS, CDR2 YFSETQ. In nucleotides, the CDR3 is TGCGCCAGCAGCTTGAGGGAAACGGGACAGAGCATGAACACTGAAGCTTTCTTT. Amino acids: CASSLRETGQSMNTEAFF.

The table lists this clone with a count of one. DNA for the CDR3: TGTGCCAGCAGTTTCGCGGGGGCAATCAGCGGCTACACCTTC. Translation: CASSFAGAISGYTF. The chain has TRBV28 and TRBJ1-2; possibly TRBD1 for D (6 bases). Trimming pared 3 bases from V and 8 bases from J, leaving 16 bases between. This CDR3 contains 14 residues. The germline gives CDR1 MDHEN, CDR2 SYDVKM.

V and J are TRBV25-1 and TRBJ1-1; a weak D match, TRBD1 (6 bases). In germline, CDR1 is MGHDK, CDR2 SYGVNS. V was pared by 5 bases and J by 1 base, with 14 bases between. This CDR3 is built from 15 residues. CDR3 in amino acids: CASSPRTARNTEAFF. The CDR3, as DNA: TGTGCCAGCAGTCCCCGGACAGCCAGGAACACTGAAGCTTTCTTT. Full variable domain (remainder filled in from reference TRBV25-1 and TRBJ1-1): EADIYQTPRYLVIGTGKKITLECSQTMGHDKMYWYQQDPGMELHLIHYSYGVNSTEKGDLSSESTVSRIRTEHFPLTLESARPSHTSQYLCASSPRTARNTEAFFGQGTRLTVV.

The chain couples TRBV19 to TRBJ1-3, with D possibly TRBD1 on 5 matching bases. V gave up 3 bases and J gave up 0 bases, with 9 bases separating them. Germline V CDR1 and CDR2: LNHDA, SQIVND (reference sequence). CDR3 length: 15 amino acids. The CDR3 is CASSIGALSGNTIYF. For the CDR3, the DNA is TGTGCCAGTAGTATTGGGGCGCTCTCTGGAAACACCATATATTTT.

This chain joins TRBV27 and TRBJ1-2; 9 bases line up with TRBD1. There are 12 residues in the CDR3. Looked up from germline, CDR1 is MNHEY and CDR2 is SMNVEV (reference sequence). J was trimmed by 8 bases and V by 6 bases; bases with no gene match: 4. The CDR3 DNA follows: TGTGCCAGCAGAATGGACAGGGGCGGCTACACCTTC. Encoded protein: CASRMDRGGYTF.

The rearrangement uses TRBV28 and TRBJ1-1; 8 bases match TRBD1. The V gene's germline CDR1 is MDHEN and CDR2 SYDVKM. This CDR3 is built from 23 residues. Trimming removed 4 bases from V and 10 bases from J; junction bases left unmatched: 38. The CDR3 DNA reads as TGTGCCAGCAGTTGGTCTCGGGGACAGGCCCCCGACTTCATGTTCCGGGGGGAGAGGGTAGCTTTCTTT. Amino acid sequence: CASSWSRGQAPDFMFRGERVAFF.

The genes are TRBV14 and TRBJ1-3; D unclear. Trimming stripped 4 bases from V and 3 bases from J, with 7 bases between. Germline CDR1 is SGHDN and CDR2 is FVKESK. The CDR3 is 13 amino acids. The CDR3 spells CASSPGGGNTIYF. As DNA, the CDR3 is TGTGCCAGCAGCCCAGGAGGTGGAAACACCATATATTTT.

J is TRBJ2-7 and V is TRBV10-3; 8 positions match TRBD1. The CDR3 is 15 residues long. Trimming at V came to 3 bases and at J to 4 bases, leaving 8 bases not matched to a gene. Germline V gene data show CDR1 as ENHRY and CDR2 as SYGVKD. The DNA of the CDR3 is TGTGCCATCAGTGAAGGAGGACAGGGACGATACGAGCAGTACTTC. Its translation is CAISEGGQGRYEQYF.

The chain joins TRBV12-3 or TRBV12-4 to TRBJ2-2; D is ambiguous. The ends were cut back, 6 bases at V and 4 bases at J, with 6 bases in the middle. This CDR3 is 12 amino acids long. The CDR3, as DNA: TGTGCCAGCAGACCTACCACCGGGGAGCTGTTTTTT. Translating gives CASRPTTGELFF.

This chain links TRBV2 with TRBJ1-2; tentatively, D is TRBD1 (5 bases). With 7 bases removed from V and 8 bases from J, the gap between germline ends came to 17 bases. The CDR3 has 13 residues. Germline CDR1 is SNHLY and CDR2 is FYNNEI. CDR3 nucleotide sequence: TGTGCCAGCATGATAGACAGCGAACTCGGCTACACCTTC. It specifies CASMIDSELGYTF.

The rearrangement uses TRBV19 and TRBJ1-1; 8 bases map to TRBD1. J lost 1 base, V lost 3 bases, and 10 bases had no gene match. Germline assignment: CDR1 LNHDA and CDR2 SQIVND (reference sequence). The CDR3 length is 17 residues. CDR3 coding DNA: TGTGCCAGTAGTATTAGAGGACAGGGAAGGGAGAACACTGAAGCTTTCTTT. Its protein is CASSIRGQGRENTEAFF. Drawing the rest from reference TRBV19 and TRBJ1-1, the complete variable domain is DGGITQSPKYLFRKEGQNVTLSCEQNLNHDAMYWYRQDPGQGLRLIYYSQIVNDFQKGDIAEGYSVSREKKESFPLTVTSAQKNPTAFYLCASSIRGQGRENTEAFFGQGTRLTVV.

The table lists this clone with a count of one. The J gene is TRBJ1-1, the V gene TRBV9; 9 bases are a match to TRBD1. Germline trimming cut 1 base from V and 7 bases from J; bases unmatched to any gene: 5. The CDR3 loop spans 14 amino acids. Germline V lookup: CDR1 SGDLS, CDR2 YYNGEE. The CDR3 region has the DNA TGTGCCAGCAGCGTATTCCCGGGACAGGGTGAAGCTTTCTTT. The encoded protein is CASSVFPGQGEAFF.

The chain couples TRBV7-6 to TRBJ1-5; maybe TRBD1 (6 bases). CDR1 SGHVS and CDR2 FNYEAQ come from the germline V gene. The CDR3 length is 17 residues. Deletions cut 1 base from V and 4 bases from J, with 17 bases between. The chain's CDR3 is CASSLGARTVRNQPQHF. Written as DNA, the CDR3 is TGTGCCAGCAGCTTAGGGGCCCGGACAGTCCGAAATCAGCCCCAGCATTTT.

The chain uses TRBV10-2 and TRBJ2-5; 8 nucleotides align to TRBD2. V was clipped by 6 bases and J by 3 bases; unmatched bases: 15. The CDR3 is 17 amino acids. Per the germline V gene, CDR1 is WSHSY and CDR2 is SAAADI. The CDR3 spells CASRRLAPTNFKETQYF. As DNA, the CDR3 is TGCGCCAGCAGAAGACTAGCGCCAACCAACTTTAAAGAGACCCAGTACTTC.

This chain uses TRBV4-1 with TRBJ1-2, with a tentative D call TRBD1 (5 bases). The CDR3 loop spans 16 amino acids. Germline-derived CDR1 and CDR2 are MGHRA and YSYEKL. Trimming took off 4 bases at V and 3 bases at J, with 18 bases between the two ends. In DNA form, the CDR3 reads TGCGCCAGCAGCCCGTCTCCGGGCGAAGGGGACTATGGCTACACCTTC. As protein: CASSPSPGEGDYGYTF.

J is TRBJ1-1 and V is TRBV5-4; D is ambiguous. The CDR3 sequence is 15 residues long. Germline CDR1 SGHNT, CDR2 YYREEE (reference sequence). V lost 1 base and J 1 base, leaving 11 bases between the germline ends. The CDR3 coding sequence is TGTGCCAGCAGCTTGTGGTCCGCGAGGAACACTGAAGCTTTCTTT. Protein: CASSLWSARNTEAFF.

The V and J genes are TRBV6-6 and TRBJ1-4, with 7 bases lining up with TRBD1. Germline loops: CDR1 MNHNY, CDR2 SVGAGI (reference sequence). CDR3 size: 13 residues. Trimming took 2 bases from V and 10 from J; bases not matched to a gene: 4. CDR3 protein: CASSYAPGGKLFF. Here the CDR3 DNA reads TGTGCCAGCAGTTACGCGCCAGGGGGAAAACTGTTTTTT.

The chain uses TRBV5-4 and TRBJ2-3; 8 bases align to TRBD2. This CDR3 has 15 residues. V lost 2 bases, J lost 2 bases, and 4 bases stayed unmatched. Per the germline V gene, CDR1 is SGHNT and CDR2 is YYREEE (reference sequence). CDR3 bases: TGTGCCAGCAGCTTTAGCGGGGCCGTCACAGATACGCAGTATTTT. Its protein is CASSFSGAVTDTQYF.

The V call is TRBV4-1, the J call TRBJ1-3; TRBD1 might be the D (5 bases). The V and J ends lost 0 bases and 0 bases respectively, with 9 bases between them. Germline CDR1 reads MGHRA; CDR2 reads YSYEKL. This CDR3 has 16 amino acids. In DNA, the CDR3 is TGCGCCAGCAGCCAAGATCAGGGTGGCTCTGGAAACACCATATATTTT. It yields the protein CASSQDQGGSGNTIYF.

The chain links TRBV4-2 to TRBJ1-4, with TRBD1 as a possible D gene (5 bases). The CDR3 consists of 16 residues. With 4 bases removed from V and 4 bases from J, the gap between germline ends came to 16 bases. CDR1 and CDR2 from the germline V gene are LGHNA and YNFKEQ. In DNA, the CDR3 is TGTGCCAGCAGCCCTCCGGGAGGGGACCTTAATGAAAAACTGTTTTTT. This encodes CASSPPGGDLNEKLFF.

The chain recombines TRBV7-6 with TRBJ2-3; D is unclear. The V end lost 5 bases, the J end lost 0 bases, and 3 bases lay between the germline ends. The germline gives CDR1 SGHVS, CDR2 FNYEAQ. CDR3 length equals 12 residues. CDR3 DNA: TGTGCCAGCAGCCAGAGCACAGATACGCAGTATTTT. Translated: CASSQSTDTQYF.

This clone was detected a few times. The genes are TRBV5-6 and TRBJ1-2, with D possibly TRBD1 on 6 matching bases. The CDR3 runs to 13 residues. V lost 7 bases, J lost 3 bases, and 13 bases lay in between. The germline gives CDR1 SGHDT, CDR2 YYEEEE. CDR3 nucleotides: TGTGCCAGCCAGGGGATGGGTGACTATGGCTACACCTTC. It translates to CASQGMGDYGYTF.

The rearrangement joins TRBV3-1 (or the pseudogene TRBV3-2) to TRBJ2-4, with 7 bases fitting TRBD1. The germline V gene encodes CDR1 LGHDT and CDR2 YNNKEL (reference sequence). The CDR3 is made up of 14 amino acids. V lost 6 bases to trimming and J lost 3 bases; unmatched junction nucleotides: 5. The CDR3 DNA reads as TGTGCCAGCAGTCCCACAGGGGTCAAAAACATTCAGTACTTC. Its translation is CASSPTGVKNIQYF.

This clone showed up just a few times. The CDR3 sequence is CASSRARLVAGELFF. The CDR3 DNA reads TGTGCCAGCAGCCGCGCCCGACTAGTTGCCGGGGAGCTGTTTTTT. The chain carries TRBV6-2 or TRBV6-3 and TRBJ2-2, with D tentatively TRBD2 (6 bases). V shed 6 bases and J shed 6 bases, with 17 bases lying between them. Looked up from germline, CDR1 is MNHEY and CDR2 is SVGEGT. The CDR3 length is 15 residues.

This chain joins TRBV15 and TRBJ1-4; perhaps TRBD1 as D (6 bases). V lost 1 base to trimming and J lost 4 bases, with 22 bases between them. Germline V gene sequence: CDR1 LNHNV, CDR2 YYDKDF (reference sequence). CDR3 size: 19 residues. The CDR3: CATSRAYVLSGTNNEKLFF. CDR3 in DNA: TGTGCCACCAGCAGAGCATATGTCCTATCCGGGACAAATAATGAAAAACTGTTTTTT.

The chain is built from TRBV6-5 and TRBJ2-5; tentatively, D is TRBD2 (5 bases). The CDR3 loop spans 14 amino acids. The germline V and J ends were trimmed by 2 bases and 4 bases, with 11 bases remaining between them. Germline values: CDR1 MNHEY, CDR2 SVGAGI. The CDR3 sequence: CASSYPGKGETQYF. CDR3 sequence (DNA): TGTGCCAGCAGTTACCCCGGGAAAGGAGAGACCCAGTACTTC.

This clone was detected only once. The rearrangement links TRBV19 to TRBJ1-1, with TRBD1 matching over 8 bases. The V and J ends lost 7 bases and 4 bases, in that order; junction bases with no gene match: 8. The CDR3 has 14 amino acids. Germline CDR1 and CDR2: LNHDA and SQIVND (reference sequence). The CDR3 protein is CASTADRGGTEAFF. The CDR3, as DNA: TGTGCCAGTACCGCTGACAGGGGTGGCACTGAAGCTTTCTTT.